This entry describes one T cell receptor (beta chain). What it recognizes is unknown. This specimen belongs to a study of regulatory T cells in long-lasting Graves disease. Study details: Persistence in Graves' disease required over 5 years of antithyroid drugs plus positive TSH receptor antibodies. Whole-study findings and limits: Relative to new patients (approximately 1,000), persistent patients exhibited greater sharing of public clonotypes (approximately 2,500). When disease was persistent, TRBV28, TRBJ1-2 and TRBJ2-5 were the favored segments.

According to the study, TCR beta libraries were built with iRepertoire HTBI primers and CDR3-region Arm-PCR. TCRdb processed the multiplex PCR reads anew with MiXCR; each CDR3 protein has one entry. The sample has 400,000 to 500,000 distinct CDR3 sequences; roughly 20% are singletons. Time point given: persistent/refractory GD, antithyroid drugs over 5 years with positive TRAb. RNA extracted from PBMCs served as the sequencing template. This CDR3 is built from 15 residues. V was pared by 1 base and J by 0 bases, with 12 bases between. Germline V lookup: CDR1 DFQATT, CDR2 SNEGSKA (reference sequence). Sequencing was performed on peripheral blood mononuclear cells (PBMCs), taken when the disease was refractory, from a patient treated with antithyroid drugs. The source is a female donor with Graves disease. The J gene is TRBJ1-1, the V gene TRBV20-1; no reliable D call. CDR3 sequence: CSARGIGVLNTEAFF. CDR3 sequence (DNA): TGCAGTGCTAGAGGGATCGGTGTATTGAACACTGAAGCTTTCTTT.